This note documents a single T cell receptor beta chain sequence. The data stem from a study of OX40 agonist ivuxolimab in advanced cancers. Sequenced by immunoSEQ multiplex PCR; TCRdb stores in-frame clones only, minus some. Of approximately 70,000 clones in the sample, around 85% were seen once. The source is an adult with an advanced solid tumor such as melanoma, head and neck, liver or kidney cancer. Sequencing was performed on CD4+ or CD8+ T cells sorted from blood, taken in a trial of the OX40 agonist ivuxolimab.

CDR3 loop: CASSQGGARYEQYF. The CDR3 coding sequence is TGTGCCAGCAGTCAAGGGGGAGCACGGTACGAGCAGTACTTC. This chain joins TRBV28 and TRBJ2-7; weak D call: TRBD1 (6 bases). The CDR3 is 14 amino acids. V dropped 5 bases and J dropped 4 bases, with 15 bases sitting between them. CDR1 and CDR2 (germline): MDHEN, SYDVKM. The whole variable domain, filled in from reference TRBV28 and TRBJ2-7, reads DVKVTQSSRYLVKRTGEKVFLECVQDMDHENMFWYRQDPGLGLRLIYFSYDVKMKEKGDIPEGYSVSREKKERFSLILESASTNQTSMYLCASSQGGARYEQYFGPGTRLTVT.